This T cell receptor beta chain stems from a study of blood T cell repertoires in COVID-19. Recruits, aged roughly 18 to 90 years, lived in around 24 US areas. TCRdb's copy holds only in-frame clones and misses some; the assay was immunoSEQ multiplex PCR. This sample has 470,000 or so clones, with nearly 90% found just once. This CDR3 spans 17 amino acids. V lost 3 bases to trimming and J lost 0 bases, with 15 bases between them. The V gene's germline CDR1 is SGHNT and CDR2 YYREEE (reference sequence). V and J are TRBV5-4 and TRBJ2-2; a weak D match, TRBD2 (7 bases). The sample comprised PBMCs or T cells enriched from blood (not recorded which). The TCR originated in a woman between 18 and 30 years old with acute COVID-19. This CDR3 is CASSSQWGGANTGELFF. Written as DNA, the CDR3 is TGTGCCAGCAGCTCACAATGGGGGGGCGCGAACACCGGGGAGCTGTTTTTT.